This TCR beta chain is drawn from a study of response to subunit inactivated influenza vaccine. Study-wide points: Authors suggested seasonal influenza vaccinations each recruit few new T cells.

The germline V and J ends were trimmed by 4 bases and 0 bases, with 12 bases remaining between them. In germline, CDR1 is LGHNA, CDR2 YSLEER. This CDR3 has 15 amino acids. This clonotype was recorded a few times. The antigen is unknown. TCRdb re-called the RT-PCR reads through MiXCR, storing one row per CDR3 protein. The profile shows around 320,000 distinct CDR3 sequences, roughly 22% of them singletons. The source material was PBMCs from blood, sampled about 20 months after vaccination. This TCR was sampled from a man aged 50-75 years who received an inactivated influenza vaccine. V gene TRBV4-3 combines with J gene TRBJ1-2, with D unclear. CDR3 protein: CASSRVADSNYGYTF. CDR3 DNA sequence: TGCGCCAGCAGCCGTGTGGCAGACTCTAACTATGGCTACACCTTC.